A single sample gave rise to the 5 T cell receptor beta chains below, sequenced in a study of Ad26.COV2.S vaccination and SARS-CoV-2 variants. Specified treatment: around 19 received Ad26.COV2.S at low or high dose, single or two shots; 5 received placebo; per-sample allocation not given. Sampling took place 63 days after the first vaccine or placebo injection. The protocol was immunoSEQ multiplex PCR, while the TCRdb copy is restricted to in-frame clones and leaves out a portion. Of 300,000 to 400,000 clones in the sample, around 84% were seen once. Sample: peripheral blood, taken in a trial of Ad26.COV2.S vaccine versus placebo. All receptors derive from a person aged 18-65 years who received the Ad26.COV2.S COVID-19 vaccine or a placebo.

The chain has TRBV27 and TRBJ1-6; D is unclear. With 5 bases removed from V and 8 bases from J, the gap between germline ends came to 10 bases. Germline assignment: CDR1 MNHEY and CDR2 SMNVEV (reference sequence). The CDR3 length is 13 residues. The CDR3 DNA is TGTGCCAGCAGTCTAACCTGGGATTCACCCCTCCACTTT. It is translated as CASSLTWDSPLHF.

The V call is TRBV6-5, the J call TRBJ1-1; D uncertain. Germline-derived CDR1 and CDR2 are MNHEY and SVGAGI. The V end lost 2 bases, the J end lost 0 bases, and 7 bases lay between the germline ends. The CDR3 consists of 14 residues. CDR3 DNA sequence: TGTGCCAGCAGTTACAGAGCTATGAACACTGAAGCTTTCTTT. Its protein is CASSYRAMNTEAFF.

In DNA form, the CDR3 reads TGTGCCAGCAGTTTTGGGGGGTGGTACACAGATACGCAGTATTTT. This codes for CASSFGGWYTDTQYF. The chain couples TRBV25-1 to TRBJ2-3; TRBD2 might be the D (6 bases). V was cut by 5 bases and J by 2 bases, with 14 bases left in between. Germline CDR1 and CDR2: MGHDK and SYGVNS. The CDR3 runs 15 residues.

The chain is built from TRBV19 and TRBJ2-1; weak D call: TRBD1 (5 bases). Germline loops: CDR1 LNHDA, CDR2 SQIVND (reference sequence). V dropped 3 bases and J dropped 10 bases, with 13 bases sitting between them. The CDR3 totals 13 residues. CDR3: CASSIPREGEQFF. CDR3 nucleotide sequence: TGTGCCAGTAGTATTCCCAGGGAAGGCGAGCAGTTCTTC.

This chain uses TRBV12-3 or TRBV12-4 with TRBJ1-2, with D possibly being TRBD1 (6 bases). The CDR3 is 13 amino acids. Trimming cost V 6 bases and J 3 bases, with 11 bases left between them. CDR3 DNA: TGTGCCAGCAGACCACAGGGATACTATGGCTACACCTTC. This gives the protein CASRPQGYYGYTF.